This T cell receptor beta chain appears in the sequencing data of a study of T cell repertoires in aging, cancer and after chemotherapy. Trimming took 6 bases from V and 4 from J, leaving 15 bases between them. From germline, CDR1 is DFQATT and CDR2 SNEGSKA (reference sequence). The CDR3 runs to 13 residues. Multiplex touch-down PCR with TRB-A/B primers amplified rearranged V-D-J TRB sequences. TCRdb processed the multiplex PCR reads anew with MiXCR; each CDR3 protein has one entry. The data show more than 1,500 distinct CDR3 sequences, just over 35% seen once. Amplification of TCR beta used genomic DNA extracted from peripheral blood.

The sample consisted of blood. The TCR was taken from a human donor with a solid tumor. The chain employs TRBV20-1 and TRBJ1-2; TRBD1 is a possible D gene (5 bases). In nucleotides, the CDR3 is TGCAGTGCCTACGACAGAAGGACCTATGGCTACACCTTC. Translation: CSAYDRRTYGYTF.